Presented here are 15 T cell receptor beta chains from one specimen sequenced in a study of T cell repertoires in cytomegalovirus infection. No antigen is known for these receptors. TCRdb re-called the reads with MiXCR, one entry per CDR3 protein. The sample shows some 920,000 distinct CDR3 sequences, about a third of them seen only once. Material: cultured CD8+ T cells from PBMCs, obtained from culture after CMV antigen stimulation. Receptor source: a human donor in good health (CMV status not recorded). Some clones in this sample may be carry-over from other donors' samples.

This clonotype has just a few counts. J is TRBJ2-3 and V is TRBV10-3; the D is unclear. The CDR3 sequence is 15 residues long. The germline V gene has CDR1 ENHRY and CDR2 SYGVKD. Deletions cut 3 bases from V and 1 base from J, with 11 bases between. As DNA, the CDR3 is TGTGCCATCAGTGAACCCAGTATGGGCACAGATACGCAGTATTTT. Amino acid sequence: CAISEPSMGTDTQYF.

Worth noting for this clonotype: A much larger clonotype is one base distant, so this may be a read error. The chain employs TRBV7-8 and TRBJ2-7; 9 bases are a match to TRBD2. CDR1 is SGHVS, CDR2 FQNEAQ, per germline. The CDR3 loop spans 15 amino acids. In DNA form, the CDR3 reads TGTGTCAGCAGCTTCTTAGCGGGGGCCCTTTCAGAGCAGTACTTC. It specifies CVSSFLAGALSEQYF.

This clonotype was seen a few times. The rearrangement uses TRBV6-5 and TRBJ1-2; TRBD1 matches at 12 bases. The CDR3 has 15 amino acids. J was trimmed by 6 bases and V by 7 bases; bases with no gene match: 9. The V gene's germline CDR1 is MNHEY and CDR2 SVGAGI. This CDR3 reads CASTEGTGGSNGYTF. CDR3 sequence (DNA): TGTGCCAGCACCGAAGGGACAGGGGGCTCCAATGGCTACACCTTC.

The chain employs TRBV29-1 and TRBJ1-3; no reliable D call. Trimming took 3 bases from V and 3 from J, leaving 3 bases between them. Per the germline V gene, CDR1 is SQVTM and CDR2 is ANQGSEA. The CDR3 runs 11 residues. This chain's CDR3 is CSVDDGNTIYF. In nucleotides, the CDR3 is TGCAGCGTTGACGATGGAAACACCATATATTTT.

The rearrangement uses TRBV20-1 and TRBJ2-7, with TRBD2 matching 11 bases. Germline V gene sequence: CDR1 DFQATT, CDR2 SNEGSKA (reference sequence). V shed 6 bases, J shed 3 bases, and the junction held 10 bases outside the gene matches. This CDR3 has 15 residues. The CDR3 DNA reads TGCAGTGCCGCCACTGGGACTAGCGGTCTCTACGAGCAGTACGTC. Its protein product is CSAATGTSGLYEQYV.

This clonotype was observed many times. The chain combines TRBV7-2 with TRBJ2-3; unclear D gene. This CDR3 comprises 15 residues. Germline V gene lookup returns CDR1 SGHTA and CDR2 FQGNSA. Trimming removed 0 bases at V and 1 base at J, with 8 bases between. The CDR3 nucleotides are TGTGCCAGCAGCTTAGCCTTGGACCGCACAGATACGCAGTATTTT. Amino acid sequence: CASSLALDRTDTQYF.

This clonotype was detected a few times. The chain combines TRBV6-2 or TRBV6-3 with TRBJ2-5; TRBD2 is a possible D gene (7 bases). V was cut by 5 bases and J by 5 bases, with 21 bases left in between. This CDR3 has 16 residues. Germline lookup yields CDR1 MNHEY and CDR2 SVGEGT. CDR3 protein: CASSTRGSGGGETQYF. CDR3 DNA sequence: TGTGCCAGCAGTACCCGTGGGTCCGGCGGGGGCGAGACCCAGTACTTC.

The chain combines TRBV28 with TRBJ1-2; tentatively, D is TRBD1 (5 bases). CDR3 size: 14 residues. Germline CDR1 is MDHEN and CDR2 is SYDVKM. Trimming removed 7 bases from V and 7 bases from J, with 19 bases in between. The DNA of the CDR3 is TGTGCCAGCACCCCAAAGACAGCCTATGTTGGCTACACCTTC. This translates into CASTPKTAYVGYTF.

This clonotype was found many times. V is TRBV7-9 and J is TRBJ1-4; D is undetermined. Germline V gene sequence: CDR1 SEHNR, CDR2 FQNEAQ (reference sequence). The V end was cut by 4 bases, the J end by 3 bases, with 12 bases between. The CDR3 has 15 residues. Here the CDR3 reads CASSSWTDSNEKLFF. The DNA for the CDR3 is TGTGCCAGCAGCTCCTGGACTGACTCTAATGAAAAACTGTTTTTT.

J is TRBJ2-1 and V is TRBV7-6, with D possibly TRBD2 on 5 matching bases. CDR1 SGHVS and CDR2 FNYEAQ come from the germline V gene. V lost 3 bases and J lost 0, with 12 bases in between. CDR3 length equals 16 residues. CDR3 in DNA: TGTGCCAGCAGCTTGAGCCGGGGTTACTCCTACAATGAGCAGTTCTTC. Protein product: CASSLSRGYSYNEQFF.

The genes are TRBV7-9 and TRBJ1-2; D may be TRBD1 (6 bases). Trimming took off 4 bases at V and 5 bases at J, with 14 bases between the two ends. The CDR3 spans 14 residues. The V gene's germline CDR1 is SEHNR and CDR2 FQNEAQ (reference sequence). The CDR3 DNA reads as TGTGCCAGCAGCTCACGGACAGTACAATATGGCTACACCTTC. Amino acids: CASSSRTVQYGYTF.

The rearrangement links TRBV29-1 to TRBJ1-2; D gene uncertain. V was trimmed by 4 bases and J by 0 bases, leaving 6 bases between them. Per the germline V gene, CDR1 is SQVTM and CDR2 is ANQGSEA. The CDR3 consists of 12 residues. The CDR3 loop reads CSVAIPNYGYTF. CDR3 nucleotides: TGCAGCGTTGCCATCCCTAACTATGGCTACACCTTC.

The chain joins TRBV12-3 or TRBV12-4 to TRBJ2-7, with 8 bases identical to TRBD1. The CDR3 totals 12 residues. The J segment lost 6 bases and the V segment lost 6 bases, leaving 4 bases of the junction unmatched. CDR3 protein: CASSTTGGEQYV. The CDR3 DNA follows: TGTGCCAGCAGCACCACAGGGGGCGAGCAGTACGTC.

The chain combines TRBV6-6 with TRBJ1-6, with a tentative D call TRBD1 (5 bases). CDR1 is MNHNY and CDR2 is SVGAGI in the germline V gene (reference sequence). The CDR3 loop spans 16 amino acids. V shed 0 bases and J shed 7 bases, with 13 bases lying between them. CDR3 in DNA: TGTGCCAGCAGTTACTCCTCCCAGGGCTGGAATTCACCCCTCCACTTT. Its protein is CASSYSSQGWNSPLHF.

This clonotype has a handful of counts. J is TRBJ2-7 and V is TRBV7-8; maybe TRBD1 (5 bases). V lost 5 bases and J lost 3, with 11 bases in between. There are 13 residues in the CDR3. Germline lookup yields CDR1 SGHVS and CDR2 FQNEAQ. CDR3 in amino acids: CASSPPQGYEQYF. As DNA, the CDR3 is TGTGCCAGCAGCCCACCCCAGGGCTACGAGCAGTACTTC.